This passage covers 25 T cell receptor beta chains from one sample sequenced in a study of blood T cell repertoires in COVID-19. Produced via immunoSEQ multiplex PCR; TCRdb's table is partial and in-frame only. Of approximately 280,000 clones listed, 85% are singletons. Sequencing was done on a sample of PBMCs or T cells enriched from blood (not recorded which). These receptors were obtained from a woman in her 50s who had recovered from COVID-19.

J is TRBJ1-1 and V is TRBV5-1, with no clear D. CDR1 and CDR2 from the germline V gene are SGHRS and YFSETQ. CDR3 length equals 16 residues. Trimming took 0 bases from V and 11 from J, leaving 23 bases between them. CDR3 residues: CASSLVLGRQPSSAFF. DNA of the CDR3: TGCGCCAGCAGCTTGGTTTTAGGCAGGCAACCCTCGTCGGCTTTCTTT.

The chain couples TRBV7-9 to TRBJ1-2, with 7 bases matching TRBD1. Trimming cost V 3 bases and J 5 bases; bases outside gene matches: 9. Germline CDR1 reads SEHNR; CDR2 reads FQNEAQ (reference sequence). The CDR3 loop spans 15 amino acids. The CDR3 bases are TGTGCCAGCAGCTTTACAGACAGGGCAAGGTATGGCTACACCTTC. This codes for CASSFTDRARYGYTF.

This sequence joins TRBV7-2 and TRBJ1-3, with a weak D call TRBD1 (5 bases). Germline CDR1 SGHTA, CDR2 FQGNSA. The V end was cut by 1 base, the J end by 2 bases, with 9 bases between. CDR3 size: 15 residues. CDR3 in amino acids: CASSLGPGAGNTIYF. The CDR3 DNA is TGTGCCAGCAGCTTAGGTCCGGGGGCTGGAAACACCATATATTTT.

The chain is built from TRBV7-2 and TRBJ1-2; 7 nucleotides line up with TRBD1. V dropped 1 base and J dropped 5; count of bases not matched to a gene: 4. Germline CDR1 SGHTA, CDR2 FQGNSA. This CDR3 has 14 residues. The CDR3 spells CASSLGHRGYGYTF. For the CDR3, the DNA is TGTGCCAGCAGCTTAGGTCACAGGGGTTATGGCTACACCTTC.

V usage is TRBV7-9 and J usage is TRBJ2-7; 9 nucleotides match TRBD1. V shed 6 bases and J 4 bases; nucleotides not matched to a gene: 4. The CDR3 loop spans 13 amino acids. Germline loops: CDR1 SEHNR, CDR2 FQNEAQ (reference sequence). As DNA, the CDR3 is TGTGCCAGCAGGGCGACAGGGGGATACGAGCAGTACTTC. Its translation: CASRATGGYEQYF.

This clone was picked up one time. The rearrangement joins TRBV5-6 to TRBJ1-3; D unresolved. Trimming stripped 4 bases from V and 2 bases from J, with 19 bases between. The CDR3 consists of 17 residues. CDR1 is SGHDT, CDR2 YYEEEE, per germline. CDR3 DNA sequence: TGTGCCAGCAGCCTAATAACCGGGCGAGGGACTGGAAACACCATATATTTT. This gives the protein CASSLITGRGTGNTIYF.

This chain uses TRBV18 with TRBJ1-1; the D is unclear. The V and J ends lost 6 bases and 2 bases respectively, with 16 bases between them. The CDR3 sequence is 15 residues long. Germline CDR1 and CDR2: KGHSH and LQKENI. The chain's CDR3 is CASSRAGRANTEAFF. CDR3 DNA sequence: TGTGCCAGCTCCCGGGCGGGGAGGGCCAACACTGAAGCTTTCTTT.

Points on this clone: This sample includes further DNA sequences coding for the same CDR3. CDR3 in amino acids: CASSVGQYNEQFF. In DNA form, the CDR3 reads TGTGCCAGCAGCGTTGGACAGTACAATGAGCAGTTCTTC. This chain uses TRBV9 with TRBJ2-1, with D possibly matching TRBD1 (6 bases). Germline V gene lookup returns CDR1 SGDLS and CDR2 YYNGEE. There are 13 residues in the CDR3. Trimming shortened V by 2 bases and J by 4 bases, and 7 bases separated the two germline ends.

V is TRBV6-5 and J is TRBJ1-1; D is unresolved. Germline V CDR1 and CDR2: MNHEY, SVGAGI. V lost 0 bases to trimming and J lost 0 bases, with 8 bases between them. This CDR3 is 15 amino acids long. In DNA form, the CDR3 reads TGTGCCAGCAGTTACTCACGCAGAATGAACACTGAAGCTTTCTTT. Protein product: CASSYSRRMNTEAFF.

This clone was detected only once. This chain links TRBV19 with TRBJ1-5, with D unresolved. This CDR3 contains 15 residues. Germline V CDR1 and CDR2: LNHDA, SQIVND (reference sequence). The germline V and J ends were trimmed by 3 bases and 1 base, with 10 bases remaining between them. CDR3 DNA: TGTGCCAGTAGTATCACCGGAGGGAGCAATCAGCCCCAGCATTTT. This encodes CASSITGGSNQPQHF.

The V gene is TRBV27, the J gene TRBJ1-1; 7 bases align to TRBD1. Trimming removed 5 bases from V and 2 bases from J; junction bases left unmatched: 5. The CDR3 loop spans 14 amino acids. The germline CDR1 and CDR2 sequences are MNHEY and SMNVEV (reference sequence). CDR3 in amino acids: CASSRGTVNTEAFF. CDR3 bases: TGTGCCAGCAGTAGAGGGACAGTAAACACTGAAGCTTTCTTT.

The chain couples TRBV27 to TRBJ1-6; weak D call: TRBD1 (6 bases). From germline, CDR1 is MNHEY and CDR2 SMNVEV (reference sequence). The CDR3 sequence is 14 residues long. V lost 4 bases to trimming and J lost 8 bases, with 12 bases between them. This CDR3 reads CASSSRGFYSPLHF. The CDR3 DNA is TGTGCCAGCAGTTCCAGGGGATTCTATTCACCCCTCCACTTT.

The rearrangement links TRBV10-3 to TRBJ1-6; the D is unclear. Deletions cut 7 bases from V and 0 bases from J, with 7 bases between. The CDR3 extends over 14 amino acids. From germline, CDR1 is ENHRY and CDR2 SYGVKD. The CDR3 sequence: CAIKRSSYNSPLHF. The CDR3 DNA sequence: TGTGCCATCAAGAGGAGCTCCTATAATTCACCCCTCCACTTT.

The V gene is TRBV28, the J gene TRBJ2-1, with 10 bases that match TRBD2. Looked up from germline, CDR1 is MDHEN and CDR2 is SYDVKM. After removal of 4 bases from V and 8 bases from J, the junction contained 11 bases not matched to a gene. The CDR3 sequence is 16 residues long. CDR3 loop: CASSSLSGGAFHEQFF. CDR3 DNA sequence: TGTGCCAGCAGTTCCCTCAGCGGGGGGGCTTTCCATGAGCAGTTCTTC. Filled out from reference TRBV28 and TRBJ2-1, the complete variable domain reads DVKVTQSSRYLVKRTGEKVFLECVQDMDHENMFWYRQDPGLGLRLIYFSYDVKMKEKGDIPEGYSVSREKKERFSLILESASTNQTSMYLCASSSLSGGAFHEQFFGPGTRLTVL.

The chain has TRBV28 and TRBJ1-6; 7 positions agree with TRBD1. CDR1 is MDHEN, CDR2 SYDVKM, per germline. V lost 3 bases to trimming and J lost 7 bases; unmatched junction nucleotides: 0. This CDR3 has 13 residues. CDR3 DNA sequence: TGTGCCAGCAGTTTGACAGGGAATTCACCCCTCCACTTT. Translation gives CASSLTGNSPLHF.

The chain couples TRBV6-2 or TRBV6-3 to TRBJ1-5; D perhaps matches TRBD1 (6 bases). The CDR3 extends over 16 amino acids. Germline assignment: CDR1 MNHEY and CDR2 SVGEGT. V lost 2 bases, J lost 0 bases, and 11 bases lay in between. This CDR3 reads CASSYGDRLSNQPQHF. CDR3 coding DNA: TGTGCCAGCAGTTACGGTGACAGGCTTAGCAATCAGCCCCAGCATTTT.

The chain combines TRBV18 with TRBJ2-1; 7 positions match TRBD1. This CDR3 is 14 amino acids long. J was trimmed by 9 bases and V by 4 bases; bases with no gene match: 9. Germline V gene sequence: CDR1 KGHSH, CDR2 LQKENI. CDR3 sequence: CASSRAQGEGEQFF. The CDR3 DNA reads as TGTGCCAGCTCACGCGCCCAGGGGGAAGGTGAGCAGTTCTTC.

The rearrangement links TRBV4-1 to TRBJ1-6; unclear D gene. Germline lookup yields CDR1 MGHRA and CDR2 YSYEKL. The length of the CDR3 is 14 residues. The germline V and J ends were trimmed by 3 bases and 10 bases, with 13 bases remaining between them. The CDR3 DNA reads TGCGCCAGCAGCCAGAGGAGGGTCGAGTCACCCCTCCACTTT. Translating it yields CASSQRRVESPLHF.

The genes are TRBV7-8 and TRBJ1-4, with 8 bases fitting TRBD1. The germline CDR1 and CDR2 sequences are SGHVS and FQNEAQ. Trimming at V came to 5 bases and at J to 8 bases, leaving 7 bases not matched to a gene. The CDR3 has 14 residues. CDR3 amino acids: CASSVGQAREKLFF. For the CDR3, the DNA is TGTGCCAGCAGCGTGGGACAGGCCAGGGAAAAACTGTTTTTT.

The CDR3 sequence: CASSPDGRNTEAFF. The CDR3 nucleotides read TGCGCCAGCAGCCCAGATGGCAGGAACACTGAAGCTTTCTTT. The chain has TRBV5-1 and TRBJ1-1; no definite D call. V lost 4 bases, J lost 1 base, and 11 bases lay in between. The length of the CDR3 is 14 residues. Germline values: CDR1 SGHRS, CDR2 YFSETQ.

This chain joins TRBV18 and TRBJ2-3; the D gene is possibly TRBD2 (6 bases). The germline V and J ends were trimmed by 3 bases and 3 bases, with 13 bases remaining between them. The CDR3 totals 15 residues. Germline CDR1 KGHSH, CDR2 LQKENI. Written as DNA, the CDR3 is TGTGCCAGCTCACCGACTAGTGTGGGGACAGATACGCAGTATTTT. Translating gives CASSPTSVGTDTQYF.

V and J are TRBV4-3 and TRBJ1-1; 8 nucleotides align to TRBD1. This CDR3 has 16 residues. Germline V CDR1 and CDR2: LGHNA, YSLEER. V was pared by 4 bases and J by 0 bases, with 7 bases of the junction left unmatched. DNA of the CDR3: TGCGCCAGCAGCCCCGGACAGGGCAGACTGAACACTGAAGCTTTCTTT. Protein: CASSPGQGRLNTEAFF.

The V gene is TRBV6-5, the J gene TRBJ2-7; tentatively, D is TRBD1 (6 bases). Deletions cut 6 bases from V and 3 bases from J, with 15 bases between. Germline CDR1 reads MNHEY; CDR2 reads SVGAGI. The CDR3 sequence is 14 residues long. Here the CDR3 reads CASRTTGSGYEQYF. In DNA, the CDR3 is TGTGCCAGCAGGACAACAGGGAGTGGCTACGAGCAGTACTTC.

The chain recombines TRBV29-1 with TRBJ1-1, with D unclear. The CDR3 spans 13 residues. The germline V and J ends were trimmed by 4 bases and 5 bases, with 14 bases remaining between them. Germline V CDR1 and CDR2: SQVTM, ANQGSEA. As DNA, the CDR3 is TGCAGCGTTGTACACCCAATCGGGACTGAAGCTTTCTTT. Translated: CSVVHPIGTEAFF.

CDR3 in amino acids: CASSANREGNYGKLFF. CDR3 DNA sequence: TGTGCCAGCAGCGCAAACAGGGAAGGGAATTACGGAAAACTGTTTTTT. The chain joins TRBV14 to TRBJ1-4; maybe TRBD1 (6 bases). CDR3 length equals 16 residues. Germline CDR1 and CDR2: SGHDN and FVKESK. The V and J ends lost 5 bases and 10 bases respectively, with 23 bases between them. Looking up the rest from reference TRBV14 and TRBJ1-4 gives the full variable domain: EAGVTQFPSHSVIEKGQTVTLRCDPISGHDNLYWYRRVMGKEIKFLLHFVKESKQDESGMPNNRFLAERTGGTYSTLKVQPAELEDSGVYFCASSANREGNYGKLFFGSGTQLSVL.